This T cell receptor (beta chain) is drawn from a study of technical replicates of blood from a few donors. The protocol was immunoSEQ multiplex PCR, while the TCRdb copy is restricted to in-frame clones and leaves out a portion. Of approximately 79,000 clones in the sample, approximately 97% are singletons; the top ten hold more than 0.15%. CDR3 length equals 15 residues. Germline CDR1 is SGHRS and CDR2 is YFSETQ. The V end was cut by 2 bases, the J end by 4 bases, with 16 bases between. The TCR comes from a human donor in good health. The sequencing sample was made of T cells isolated from PBMCs. The chain carries TRBV5-1 and TRBJ2-7; D is possibly TRBD1 (5 bases). The CDR3 DNA follows: TGCGCCAGCAGCTTTAATCCTCAGGGTGAATACGAGCAGTACTTC. It is translated as CASSFNPQGEYEQYF.